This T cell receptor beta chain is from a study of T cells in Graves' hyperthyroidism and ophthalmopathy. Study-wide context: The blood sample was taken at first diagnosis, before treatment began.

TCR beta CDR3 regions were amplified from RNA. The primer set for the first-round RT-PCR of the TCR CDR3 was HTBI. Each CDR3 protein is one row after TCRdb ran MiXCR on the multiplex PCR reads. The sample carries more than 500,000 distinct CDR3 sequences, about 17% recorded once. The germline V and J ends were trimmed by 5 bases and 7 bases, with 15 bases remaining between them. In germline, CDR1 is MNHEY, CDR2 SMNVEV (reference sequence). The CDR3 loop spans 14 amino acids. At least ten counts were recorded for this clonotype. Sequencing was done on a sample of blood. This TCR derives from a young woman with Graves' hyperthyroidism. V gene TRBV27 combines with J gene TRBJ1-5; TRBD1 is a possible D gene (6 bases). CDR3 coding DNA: TGTGCCAGCAGTACGCACAGGGTTGGGCAGCCCCAGCATTTT. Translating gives CASSTHRVGQPQHF.